A selection of T cell receptor beta chains follows, all from one sample in a study of post-analysis software for immune sequencing data. TCRdb reprocessed the PCR reads via MiXCR and lists one record per CDR3 protein. The sample has about 460,000 distinct CDR3 sequences; under 55% are singletons. The sequenced material came from blood. The receptors come from a girl under 18 with multiple sclerosis. Each CDR3 is given with its conserved first and last residue. D genes are given only for firm matches. The size field is filled for only some rows; it gives once, few, many or a size class.

D gene: NA
clone size: NA
V gene: TRBV4-3
J gene: TRBJ1-4
CDR3 DNA: TGCGCCAGCAGCCAAGGGGTCCGCGGTGAAAAACTGTTTTTT
CDR3 protein: CASSQGVRGEKLFF

D gene: TRBD2
clone size: NA
V gene: TRBV27
J gene: TRBJ2-5
CDR3 DNA: TGTGCCAGCAGCCCCATACTCGGACTAGCGGCATTACAAGAGACCCAGTACTTC
CDR3 protein: CASSPILGLAALQETQYF

D gene: NA
clone size: NA
V gene: TRBV7-2
J gene: TRBJ2-7
CDR3 DNA: TGTGCCAGCAGCTTAGCTCGGGAGTCATTCGAGCAGTACTTC
CDR3 protein: CASSLARESFEQYF

D gene: TRBD1
clone size: NA
V gene: TRBV13
J gene: TRBJ2-3
CDR3 DNA: TGTGCCAGCAGCCCGGACAGGGGAGATACGCAGTATTTT
CDR3 protein: CASSPDRGDTQYF

D gene: TRBD1
clone size: few
V gene: TRBV5-1
J gene: TRBJ2-5
CDR3 DNA: TGCGCCAGCAGCCCCGGACAGGCAAAAGAGACCCAGTACTTC
CDR3 protein: CASSPGQAKETQYF

D gene: TRBD1
clone size: few
V gene: TRBV12-3/TRBV12-4
J gene: TRBJ1-2
CDR3 DNA: TGTGCCAGCAGTTTACCTATCGACAGGGGGATGATCGGCTACACCTTC
CDR3 protein: CASSLPIDRGMIGYTF

D gene: TRBD2
clone size: few
V gene: TRBV4-2
J gene: TRBJ2-1
CDR3 DNA: TGTGCCAGCAGCCAATCCTCAGGGACTAGCGGGAGGGCCTCATCCTACAATGAGCAGTTCTTC
CDR3 protein: CASSQSSGTSGRASSYNEQFF

D gene: TRBD2
clone size: NA
V gene: TRBV28
J gene: TRBJ2-1
CDR3 DNA: TGTGCCAGCAGCACGACAGGCTGGGAGGCTAGCGGGAGGACCTACAATGAGCAGTTCTTC
CDR3 protein: CASSTTGWEASGRTYNEQFF

D gene: NA
clone size: NA
V gene: TRBV11-2
J gene: TRBJ2-3
CDR3 DNA: TGTGCCAGCAGCTTATCCGTCGGGGCAATCGGCACAGATACGCAGTATTTT
CDR3 protein: CASSLSVGAIGTDTQYF

D gene: NA
clone size: many
V gene: TRBV5-1
J gene: TRBJ2-7
CDR3 DNA: TGCGCCAGCAGCTTGGGGCAGCGAACCTACGAGCAGTACTTC
CDR3 protein: CASSLGQRTYEQYF

D gene: NA
clone size: NA
V gene: TRBV7-2
J gene: TRBJ2-7
CDR3 DNA: TGTGCCAGCAGCTCCATCTTAATGACTGAGGAGCAGTACTTC
CDR3 protein: CASSSILMTEEQYF

D gene: NA
clone size: NA
V gene: TRBV20-1
J gene: TRBJ2-1
CDR3 DNA: TGCAGTCCGGGCAACAACTCCTACAATGAGCAGTTCTTC
CDR3 protein: CSPGNNSYNEQFF

D gene: TRBD1
clone size: NA
V gene: TRBV5-1
J gene: TRBJ1-2
CDR3 DNA: TGCGCCAGCAGCTTGGCCGGGACAGGGGCCTCCCTCACTTATGGCTACACCTTC
CDR3 protein: CASSLAGTGASLTYGYTF